Listed below are T cell receptor beta chains from one sample, sequenced in a study of technical replicates of blood from a handful of donors. Sequencing used immunoSEQ multiplex PCR; TCRdb keeps in-frame clones, though not all of them. The sample yields 100,000 or so clones, 94% seen once. Sample: T cells isolated from PBMCs. All receptors come from a human donor in good health. Both conserved end residues are part of each CDR3. Each record gives: CDR3 protein, CDR3 DNA, clone size, V gene, D gene, J gene. The D gene is left open where the match is weak. Some rows have no size entry. The others give once, few or many, or a class for an expanded clone.

CASSESDSGGYEQYF TGCGCCAGCAGTGAGTCGGATTCAGGGGGCTACGAGCAGTACTTC . TRBV10-2 TRBD1 TRBJ2-7
CASSEGREGLLSEQYF TGTGCCAGCAGCGAAGGGCGGGAGGGCCTACTCTCCGAGCAGTACTTC . TRBV27 TRBD2 TRBJ2-7
CASSVRRGLDYGYTF TGTGCCAGCAGCGTACGGCGAGGGTTGGACTATGGCTACACCTTC . TRBV14 . TRBJ1-2
CATRGLAGTDNEQFF TGTGCCACCCGAGGACTAGCGGGGACCGACAATGAGCAGTTCTTC . TRBV2 TRBD2 TRBJ2-1
CASSLSSRGDEQYF TGTGCCAGCAGTTTATCTTCTCGGGGTGACGAGCAGTACTTC . TRBV27 . TRBJ2-7
CASRRSPGQGSGNTIYF TGTGCCAGCAGACGATCCCCGGGACAGGGCTCTGGAAACACCATATATTTT medium-sized TRBV5-5 TRBD1 TRBJ1-3
CASSLVSGVYEQYF TGTGCCAGCAGCTTGGTTTCGGGTGTCTACGAGCAGTACTTC . TRBV5-5 . TRBJ2-7
CASSREGGGRTQYF TGTGCCAGCAGTCGCGAGGGAGGGGGGAGGACGCAGTATTTT . TRBV6-4 . TRBJ2-3
CASSESRPSGETQYF TGTGCCAGCAGTGAGTCGCGACCGAGCGGCGAGACCCAGTACTTC . TRBV6-1 . TRBJ2-5
CASSVGQGSPNEKLFF TGTGCCAGCAGCGTAGGACAGGGAAGCCCCAATGAAAAACTGTTTTTT once TRBV9 TRBD1 TRBJ1-4
CASSASQGALHFTDTQYF TGCGCCAGCAGCGCCTCACAGGGGGCATTACACTTTACAGATACGCAGTATTTT . TRBV5-1 TRBD1 TRBJ2-3
CASSFLSPSGNTIYF TGTGCCAGCAGCTTCCTGAGCCCGTCTGGAAACACCATATATTTT once TRBV5-5 . TRBJ1-3
CASSLTAGGTEAFF TGTGCCAGCAGCTTAACGGCAGGGGGCACTGAAGCTTTCTTT . TRBV7-3 TRBD1 TRBJ1-1
CASSTGGLRYEQYF TGTGCCAGCAGTACGGGGGGGCTCCGCTACGAGCAGTACTTC . TRBV28 TRBD2 TRBJ2-7
CATSRVRQGNYEQYF TGTGCCACCAGCAGAGTCCGACAGGGGAACTACGAGCAGTACTTC . TRBV15 TRBD1 TRBJ2-7
CASSLHPSNTGELFF TGTGCCAGCAGCTTACATCCTTCGAACACCGGGGAGCTGTTTTTT . TRBV5-4 . TRBJ2-2
CASKKEDRGSSEAFF TGTGCCAGCAAAAAGGAGGACAGGGGCTCTTCTGAAGCTTTCTTT . TRBV2 TRBD1 TRBJ1-1
CASSAITGIRRDTQYF TGTGCCAGTAGTGCCATTACAGGGATCAGACGAGATACGCAGTATTTT once TRBV19 . TRBJ2-3
CASSLNWRGGGVETDTQYF TGTGCCAGCAGCCTTAACTGGCGGGGGGGAGGAGTTGAGACAGATACGCAGTATTTT once TRBV7-9 TRBD2 TRBJ2-3
CASTPDREPNTIYF TGCGCCAGCACCCCGGACAGGGAACCAAACACCATATATTTT . TRBV5-1 TRBD1 TRBJ1-3
CASSRGTGISGNTIYF TGTGCCAGCTCACGAGGGACAGGTATCTCTGGAAACACCATATATTTT few TRBV18 TRBD1 TRBJ1-3
CASRRESSYEQYF TGTGCCAGCAGGAGGGAGAGCTCCTACGAGCAGTACTTC once TRBV6-1 . TRBJ2-7
CASSKNLNTEAFF TGTGCCAGCAGCAAAAACTTGAACACTGAAGCTTTCTTT . TRBV21-1 . TRBJ1-1
CASSKDRGYSNQPQHF TGTGCCAGCAGCAAGGACAGGGGGTATTCCAATCAGCCCCAGCATTTT . TRBV21-1 . TRBJ1-5
CAWTRGGGSGNTIYF TGTGCCTGGACTAGAGGGGGGGGCTCTGGAAACACCATATATTTT . TRBV30 . TRBJ1-3
CASSLEQGEGDTEAFF TGCGCCAGCAGCTTGGAGCAAGGAGAGGGCGACACTGAAGCTTTCTTT . TRBV5-1 . TRBJ1-1
CASSSRTSSPYEQYF TGTGCCAGCAGCTCAAGGACTAGCAGCCCCTACGAGCAGTACTTC . TRBV7-8 TRBD2 TRBJ2-7
CASSFSSAVEQETQYF TGTGCCAGCAGCTTTTCATCTGCGGTTGAACAAGAGACCCAGTACTTC . TRBV7-2 . TRBJ2-5
CASSSSAPGGGGEQYF TGTGCCAGCAGTTCCTCAGCCCCCGGGGGAGGAGGCGAGCAGTACTTC . TRBV27 . TRBJ2-7
CASSPSGGVNTEAFF TGTGCCAGCAGCCCCTCTGGGGGGGTGAACACTGAAGCTTTCTTT . TRBV9 . TRBJ1-1
CASRGEEGYTF TGTGCCAGCAGGGGAGAGGAAGGCTACACCTTC once TRBV5-4 . TRBJ1-2
CASSQAQTRNTEAFF TGCGCCAGCAGCCAAGCCCAGACAAGGAACACTGAAGCTTTCTTT . TRBV4-1 . TRBJ1-1
CATRPRDSVLGLLISRDQPQHF TGTGCCACCCGGCCTCGGGACAGCGTGCTTGGATTACTAATTTCACGTGATCAGCCCCAGCATTTT once TRBV19 TRBD1 TRBJ1-5
CASSEVRKGDRNYGYTF TGTGCCAGCAGTGAAGTTCGGAAGGGCGACAGAAACTATGGCTACACCTTC . TRBV6-1 . TRBJ1-2
CASSKRGVVNEKLFF TGTGCCAGCTCAAAGCGCGGGGTTGTTAATGAAAAACTGTTTTTT . TRBV18 . TRBJ1-4
CASSTTRDRANTEAFF TGTGCCAGCAGCACCACTAGGGACAGGGCGAACACTGAAGCTTTCTTT few TRBV7-6 TRBD1 TRBJ1-1
CASSLAASGYNEQFF TGTGCCAGCAGTTTAGCGGCTAGCGGTTACAATGAGCAGTTCTTC . TRBV27 TRBD2 TRBJ2-1
CASSPGAYNQPQHF TGTGCCAGCAGTCCGGGAGCTTACAATCAGCCCCAGCATTTT . TRBV2 . TRBJ1-5
CASTTGRDGYTF TGTGCCAGTACCACAGGGCGCGACGGCTACACCTTC . TRBV2 . TRBJ1-2
CASSEVPGQAYEQYF TGTGCCAGCAGTGAAGTCCCGGGACAGGCTTACGAGCAGTACTTC once TRBV6-1 TRBD1 TRBJ2-7
CASSSSGSPGYF TGTGCCAGCAGCTCTAGTGGCAGCCCCGGGTACTTC . TRBV7-9 . TRBJ2-7
CASRYRGVNYEQYF TGTGCCAGCAGATACAGGGGGGTCAACTACGAGCAGTACTTC . TRBV28 TRBD1 TRBJ2-7
CSVGGGVGHTEAFF TGCAGCGTTGGGGGAGGGGTGGGTCACACTGAAGCTTTCTTT . TRBV29-1 . TRBJ1-1